This passage covers 9 T cell receptor beta chains from one sample sequenced in a study of spatial heterogeneity in lung cancer. Time point in this sample: sample taken at primary tumor resection. TCRdb re-analysed the 5' RACE reads in MiXCR, keeping a single row per CDR3 protein. The data hold tens of thousands of distinct CDR3 sequences, with 9.5% to 15% observed a single time. Sequenced here: PBMCs, sampled at surgery. The receptors originated from a male donor with early-stage non-small cell lung cancer.

This clonotype was counted at least ten times. The chain joins TRBV6-1 to TRBJ1-1, with D possibly matching TRBD1 (6 bases). Between the trimmed V and J ends, which lost 6 bases and 4 bases, there was a span of 15 bases. Germline V gene data show CDR1 as MNHNS and CDR2 as SASEGT. The CDR3 contains 14 residues. In nucleotides, the CDR3 is TGTGCCAGCAGCTTACAGGGTGAACCCACTGAAGCTTTCTTT. Its protein product is CASSLQGEPTEAFF.

This clonotype was counted many times. The chain couples TRBV28 to TRBJ1-2; D is unresolved. V lost 5 bases to trimming and J lost 5 bases, with 6 bases between them. Germline CDR1 and CDR2: MDHEN and SYDVKM. This CDR3 contains 11 residues. This chain's CDR3 is CASSAGYGYTF. The CDR3 nucleotides read TGTGCCAGCAGTGCGGGGTATGGCTACACCTTC.

This clonotype appeared a few times. This sequence joins TRBV18 and TRBJ1-5, with 7 bases lining up with TRBD1. The germline V gene has CDR1 KGHSH and CDR2 LQKENI. V shed 4 bases, J shed 5 bases, and the junction held 5 bases outside the gene matches. The CDR3 consists of 14 residues. The CDR3 loop reads CASSRRQGYQPQHF. The CDR3 DNA sequence: TGTGCCAGCTCACGAAGACAGGGCTATCAGCCCCAGCATTTT.

This chain uses TRBV29-1 with TRBJ2-1; possibly TRBD2 for D (6 bases). This CDR3 has 10 amino acids. V shed 8 bases and J shed 10 bases, with 12 bases lying between them. Germline CDR1 is SQVTM and CDR2 is ANQGSEA. The CDR3 sequence: CSTGRQEQFF. The DNA of the CDR3 is TGCAGCACCGGGAGACAGGAGCAGTTCTTC.

This clonotype was detected only a few times. The V call is TRBV7-3, the J call TRBJ2-7, with 13 bases identical to TRBD2. V lost 5 bases to trimming and J lost 6 bases; unmatched junction nucleotides: 13. Germline V CDR1 and CDR2: SGHTA, FQGTGA. The CDR3 covers 17 residues. The CDR3: CASSTYGLAGASGEQYF. In nucleotides, the CDR3 is TGTGCCAGCAGCACATACGGACTAGCGGGAGCTTCGGGCGAGCAGTACTTC.

This clonotype was seen a handful of times. The V call is TRBV7-2, the J call TRBJ2-7; 7 bases agree with TRBD2. The ends lost 0 bases at V and 5 bases at J; junction bases unmatched: 7. The CDR3 is 15 residues long. Germline loops: CDR1 SGHTA, CDR2 FQGNSA. CDR3 bases: TGTGCCAGCAGCTTAGCGGCGGGAGTGCCCCACGAGCAGTACTTC. Its translation is CASSLAAGVPHEQYF.

Note on this clonotype: At one end, the junction sequence differs from germline, possibly due to a read error. This chain uses TRBV7-9 with TRBJ2-2; D possibly corresponds to TRBD2 (5 bases). Germline V gives CDR1 SEHNR, CDR2 FQNEAQ (reference sequence). The CDR3 is 13 amino acids. CDR3 sequence (DNA): TGTGCCAGCAGCTCCTCAGGCACCGGGGAGCTGCTTTTT. It codes for CASSSSGTGELLF. Filled out from reference TRBV7-9 and TRBJ2-2, the complete variable domain reads DTGVSQNPRHKITKRGQNVTFRCDPISEHNRLYWYRQTLGQGPEFLTYFQNEAQLEKSRLLSDRFSAERPKGSFSTLEIQRTEQGDSAMYLCASSSSGTGELLFGEGSRLTVL.

This clonotype was counted at least ten times. This chain connects TRBV6-2 or TRBV6-3 to TRBJ2-7, with D tentatively TRBD1 (5 bases). CDR1 is MNHEY, CDR2 SVGEGT, per germline. The CDR3 covers 14 residues. Deletions cut 0 bases from V and 6 bases from J, with 12 bases between. CDR3 sequence (DNA): TGTGCCAGCAGTTACTCTTCCAGGGCCTCCGAGCAGTACTTC. It is translated as CASSYSSRASEQYF.

This clonotype was observed a few times. This rearrangement joins TRBV11-1 to TRBJ2-7; D gene unclear. CDR1 is SGHAT, CDR2 FQDESV, per germline (reference sequence). The CDR3 contains 15 residues. V lost 1 base and J lost 1, with 11 bases in between. CDR3 coding DNA: TGTGCCAGCAGCTTAGGATCCGGCCAGTCCTACGAGCAGTACTTC. Translated: CASSLGSGQSYEQYF. The whole variable domain, remainder taken from reference TRBV11-1 and TRBJ2-7, is EAEVAQSPRYKITEKSQAVAFWCDPISGHATLYWYRQILGQGPELLVQFQDESVVDDSQLPKDRFSAERLKGVDSTLKIQPAELGDSAMYLCASSLGSGQSYEQYFGPGTRLTVT.